One and the same sample provided the 25 T cell receptor beta chains below, sequenced in a study of shared clonotypes between healthy human individuals. Using immunoSEQ multiplex PCR, the repertoire was profiled, and TCRdb retains in-frame clones only, with some absent. The data contain hundreds of thousands of clones, less than 85% of them singletons. Sequenced material: memory CD4+ T cells sorted from blood. The subset here: CD45RA-negative fraction. The receptors stem from a woman in her twenties or thirties in good health.

The gene calls are TRBV9 and TRBJ2-5; possible D gene TRBD1, 5 bases. Trimming shortened V by 2 bases and J by 9 bases, and 14 bases separated the two germline ends. Germline CDR1 SGDLS, CDR2 YYNGEE. The CDR3 covers 13 residues. CDR3 sequence: CASSVEWKGAQYF. CDR3 sequence (DNA): TGTGCCAGCAGCGTTGAGTGGAAAGGGGCCCAGTACTTC.

The chain links TRBV13 to TRBJ2-5; D unresolved. This CDR3 has 14 amino acids. Per the germline V gene, CDR1 is PRHDT and CDR2 is FYEKMQ (reference sequence). V gave up 6 bases and J gave up 2 bases, with 13 bases separating them. The CDR3 here is CASRCHGRQETQYF. The CDR3, as DNA: TGTGCCAGCAGATGCCACGGGCGACAAGAGACCCAGTACTTC.

This clone came up once. The rearrangement uses TRBV14 and TRBJ2-4, with D possibly being TRBD1 (6 bases). The CDR3 runs 15 residues. The V gene lost 3 bases and the J gene lost 1 base, with 10 bases spanning the gap. CDR1 is SGHDN and CDR2 is FVKESK in the germline V gene. The CDR3, as DNA: TGTGCCAGCAGCCAGGTCAGGGGTGCCAAAAACATTCAGTACTTC. Translated, it gives CASSQVRGAKNIQYF.

V usage is TRBV28 and J usage is TRBJ2-7; 12 positions agree with TRBD2. The germline gives CDR1 MDHEN, CDR2 SYDVKM. The length of the CDR3 is 14 residues. J lost 4 bases, V lost 7 bases, and 5 bases had no gene match. CDR3 in amino acids: CASNQLAGGYEQYF. The CDR3 bases are TGTGCCAGCAACCAACTAGCGGGAGGTTACGAGCAGTACTTC.

The V gene is TRBV7-2, the J gene TRBJ1-5; 10 positions agree with TRBD1. With V trimmed by 5 bases and J by 7 bases, 8 bases remained unmatched. CDR3 length: 15 residues. Looked up from germline, CDR1 is SGHTA and CDR2 is FQGNSA. CDR3 loop: CASSPGQGLGQPQHF. The DNA for the CDR3 is TGTGCCAGCAGCCCGGGACAGGGGTTGGGACAGCCCCAGCATTTT.

This clone was seen only a few times. CDR3 sequence (DNA): TGTGCCGCTAAGAGAGCAGGGACTACTCCCTGGAACACTGAAGCTTTCTTT. It is translated as CAAKRAGTTPWNTEAFF. The chain uses TRBV27 and TRBJ1-1; perhaps TRBD1 as D (5 bases). The length of the CDR3 is 17 residues. The V gene lost 11 bases and the J gene lost 1 base, with 26 bases spanning the gap. CDR1 and CDR2 (germline): MNHEY, SMNVEV (reference sequence).

As for this clone: Other DNA sequences of this sample code for an identical CDR3. The genes are TRBV28 and TRBJ1-3, with D maybe TRBD1 (5 bases). CDR3 length equals 15 residues. Trimming shortened V by 4 bases and J by 4 bases, and 14 bases separated the two germline ends. Germline CDR1 is MDHEN and CDR2 is SYDVKM. The CDR3 loop is CASSSGGEGGNTIYF. The CDR3 region has the DNA TGTGCCAGCAGTTCCGGAGGGGAAGGCGGAAACACCATATATTTT.

The J gene is TRBJ2-2, the V gene TRBV29-1; the D call may be TRBD1 or TRBD2 (7 bases each). The germline gives CDR1 SQVTM, CDR2 ANQGSEA. The CDR3 contains 14 residues. Trimming took 4 bases from V and 3 from J, leaving 12 bases between them. The CDR3 coding sequence is TGCAGCGTTGCGGGGGGACAGCACACCGGGGAGCTGTTTTTT. Translating it yields CSVAGGQHTGELFF.

V is TRBV18 and J is TRBJ1-1; no reliable D call. The CDR3 is 14 amino acids. CDR1 and CDR2 from the germline V gene are KGHSH and LQKENI. The V end was cut by 2 bases, the J end by 0 bases, with 7 bases between. Here the CDR3 DNA reads TGTGCCAGCTCACCAGCCAACATGAACACTGAAGCTTTCTTT. This encodes CASSPANMNTEAFF.

In regard to this clone: Sequence at one end of the junction differs from germline and may be a read error. The V and J genes are TRBV6-5 and TRBJ2-7; 14 bases are shared with TRBD2. The CDR3 is 15 amino acids. CDR1 is MNHEY, CDR2 SVGAGI, per germline. The CDR3 DNA reads TGTGCCATCAGTCAGGGACTAGCGGGAGCGGATGAGCAGTACTTC. Amino acids: CAISQGLAGADEQYF.

This clone came up a few times. The chain carries TRBV14 and TRBJ1-3; 9 positions agree with TRBD1. Per germline, CDR1 SGHDN and CDR2 FVKESK. V lost 1 base to trimming and J lost 1 base; unmatched junction nucleotides: 5. This CDR3 contains 17 residues. The CDR3 loop is CASSQVTGGYSGNTIYF. DNA of the CDR3: TGTGCCAGCAGCCAAGTAACAGGGGGCTATTCTGGAAACACCATATATTTT.

CDR3 loop: CASSHNQGSNQPQHF. The CDR3 DNA reads TGTGCCAGCAGCCATAATCAGGGTAGCAATCAGCCCCAGCATTTT. The V and J genes are TRBV7-2 and TRBJ1-5, with a tentative D call TRBD1 (5 bases). The CDR3 spans 15 residues. V gave up 5 bases and J gave up 0 bases, with 11 bases separating them. Looked up from germline, CDR1 is SGHTA and CDR2 is FQGNSA.

Remarks on this clone: A much bigger clone sits one base away, suggesting this may be a read error. This sample also contains other DNA sequences that code for the same CDR3. The chain carries TRBV5-1 and TRBJ1-3; 7 bases match TRBD1. This CDR3 region has 14 residues. Trimming cost V 4 bases and J 3 bases; bases outside gene matches: 4. Germline CDR1 SGHRS, CDR2 YFSETQ. The CDR3, as DNA: TGCGCCAGCAGCCCTGGGACAGATGGAAACACCATATATTTT. It yields the protein CASSPGTDGNTIYF.

Only a few counts were recorded for this clone. This chain connects TRBV30 to TRBJ2-7; TRBD1 matches 9 bases. This CDR3 comprises 12 residues. The V and J ends lost 8 bases and 0 bases, in that order; junction bases with no gene match: 2. Germline assignment: CDR1 GTSNPN and CDR2 SVGIG (reference sequence). CDR3 in DNA: TGTGCCGCGACAGGGGGCTCCTACGAGCAGTACTTC. It specifies CAATGGSYEQYF.

The chain recombines TRBV18 with TRBJ2-1; a possible D gene is TRBD2 (6 bases). Germline CDR1 reads KGHSH; CDR2 reads LQKENI. The CDR3 covers 14 residues. V was shortened by 0 bases and J by 6 bases, with 9 bases between the two germline ends. CDR3 DNA: TGTGCCAGCTCACCACCTTCGGGGGTCAATGAGCAGTTCTTC. The encoded protein is CASSPPSGVNEQFF.

The sample holds a few counts of this clone. The V gene is TRBV5-6, the J gene TRBJ1-2; TRBD1 might be the D (5 bases). Trimming pared 6 bases from V and 3 bases from J, leaving 18 bases between. This CDR3 has 15 amino acids. CDR1 is SGHDT and CDR2 is YYEEEE in the germline V gene. DNA for the CDR3: TGTGCCAGCATCCCGACAGCACATACCGACTATGGCTACACCTTC. This gives the protein CASIPTAHTDYGYTF.

CDR3 in DNA: TGTGCCAGCAGTTCAGGGGGCGCGATCGGGGAGCTGTTTTTT. This codes for CASSSGGAIGELFF. V gene TRBV27 combines with J gene TRBJ2-2; 8 bases match TRBD1. With 4 bases clipped from V and 7 bases from J, the junction kept 5 bases outside the gene matches. This CDR3 has 14 residues. The germline V gene encodes CDR1 MNHEY and CDR2 SMNVEV (reference sequence).

The chain recombines TRBV6-1 with TRBJ2-6, with D maybe TRBD1 (6 bases). Germline CDR1 reads MNHNS; CDR2 reads SASEGT. The V gene lost 3 bases and the J gene lost 0 bases, with 9 bases spanning the gap. This CDR3 is built from 16 residues. CDR3 DNA: TGTGCCAGCAGTGAGCTGGACAGCTCTGGGGCCAACGTCCTGACTTTC. Its protein product is CASSELDSSGANVLTF.

This clone was picked up one time. The V gene is TRBV19, the J gene TRBJ1-3; D remains ambiguous. Between the trimmed V and J ends, which lost 6 bases and 0 bases, there was a span of 12 bases. The germline CDR1 and CDR2 sequences are LNHDA and SQIVND (reference sequence). The CDR3 is made up of 15 amino acids. CDR3 coding DNA: TGTGCCAGTAGCGGTACGCCTCTCTCTGGAAACACCATATATTTT. Encoded protein: CASSGTPLSGNTIYF. Complete variable domain (other parts from reference TRBV19 and TRBJ1-3): DGGITQSPKYLFRKEGQNVTLSCEQNLNHDAMYWYRQDPGQGLRLIYYSQIVNDFQKGDIAEGYSVSREKKESFPLTVTSAQKNPTAFYLCASSGTPLSGNTIYFGEGSWLTVV.

Comment on this clone: Other DNA sequences in this specimen translate into the identical CDR3. J is TRBJ2-3 and V is TRBV5-1; D may match TRBD1 or TRBD2 (5 bases each). CDR1 is SGHRS and CDR2 is YFSETQ in the germline V gene. V dropped 4 bases and J dropped 0 bases, with 15 bases sitting between them. The CDR3 totals 16 residues. CDR3 coding DNA: TGCGCCAGCAGCCCGGGGCACAGGTCTAGCACAGATACGCAGTATTTT. Protein product: CASSPGHRSSTDTQYF.

This clone was detected only a few times. The same CDR3 also results from other DNA sequences found in this sample. This chain links TRBV28 with TRBJ2-3; the D call may be TRBD1 or TRBD2 (5 bases each). CDR3 length equals 14 residues. Germline V gene data show CDR1 as MDHEN and CDR2 as SYDVKM. The germline V and J ends were trimmed by 3 bases and 6 bases, with 13 bases remaining between them. The DNA of the CDR3 is TGTGCCAGCAGTTTTTCGTCCGGGACGGATACGCAGTATTTT. Its protein product is CASSFSSGTDTQYF.

A note on this clone: Its ends do not fully match the called genes, so a read error is possible. The CDR3 coding sequence is TGTGCCAGCAGTTTGGGGGGGGGAAGACTGACCCCGTTCTTC. It encodes CASSLGGGRLTPFF. The V call is TRBV28, the J call TRBJ2-7; 7 bases fit TRBD2. This CDR3 is built from 14 residues. Germline V CDR1 and CDR2: MDHEN, SYDVKM.

The J gene is TRBJ2-3, the V gene TRBV14; D assignment may be TRBD1 or TRBD2 (5 bases each). Germline CDR1 reads SGHDN; CDR2 reads FVKESK. This CDR3 has 13 amino acids. Trimming took off 7 bases at V and 1 base at J, with 9 bases between the two ends. The CDR3 sequence: CASNRDRTDTQYF. The CDR3 coding sequence is TGTGCCAGCAACCGGGACCGCACAGATACGCAGTATTTT. Full variable domain (missing parts from reference TRBV14 and TRBJ2-3): EAGVTQFPSHSVIEKGQTVTLRCDPISGHDNLYWYRRVMGKEIKFLLHFVKESKQDESGMPNNRFLAERTGGTYSTLKVQPAELEDSGVYFCASNRDRTDTQYFGPGTRLTVL.

This clone was picked up many times. The same CDR3 can be traced to other DNA sequences in this sample. The V call is TRBV4-2, the J call TRBJ1-4; D is ambiguous. Germline V gene sequence: CDR1 LGHNA, CDR2 YNFKEQ. CDR3 length equals 14 residues. The V and J ends lost 1 base and 4 bases respectively, with 7 bases between them. CDR3 loop: CASSQGQLNEKLFF. The CDR3 DNA reads TGTGCCAGCAGCCAAGGGCAGCTTAATGAAAAACTGTTTTTT.

The chain joins TRBV6-1 to TRBJ2-1; D not certain. CDR1 and CDR2 (germline): MNHNS, SASEGT. With 5 bases removed from V and 5 bases from J, the gap between germline ends came to 13 bases. CDR3 size: 14 residues. CDR3 sequence (DNA): TGTGCCAGCAGTCGCTCCCCTGGGCACAATGAGCAGTTCTTC. This codes for CASSRSPGHNEQFF.